This TCR beta chain comes out of a study of beta chain features in type 1 diabetes. This clone was detected a few times. Between the trimmed V and J ends, which lost 4 bases and 2 bases, there was a span of 14 bases. The CDR3 consists of 15 residues. The germline gives CDR1 MGHRA, CDR2 YSYEKL. Expressed TCRB transcripts were sequenced, since all the RNA that had been isolated was reverse transcribed. Using immunoSEQ multiplex PCR, the repertoire was profiled, and TCRdb retains in-frame clones only, with some absent. The sample contains 400,000 to 450,000 clones, roughly 13% of which appear only once. The clonotype originates from a young man in good health. The sample consisted of naive CD4+ T cells from blood. V and J are TRBV4-1 and TRBJ1-1; D call uncertain. The DNA of the CDR3 is TGCGCCAGCAGCCCGAAGATATTTAATAACACTGAAGCTTTCTTT. Protein product: CASSPKIFNNTEAFF.